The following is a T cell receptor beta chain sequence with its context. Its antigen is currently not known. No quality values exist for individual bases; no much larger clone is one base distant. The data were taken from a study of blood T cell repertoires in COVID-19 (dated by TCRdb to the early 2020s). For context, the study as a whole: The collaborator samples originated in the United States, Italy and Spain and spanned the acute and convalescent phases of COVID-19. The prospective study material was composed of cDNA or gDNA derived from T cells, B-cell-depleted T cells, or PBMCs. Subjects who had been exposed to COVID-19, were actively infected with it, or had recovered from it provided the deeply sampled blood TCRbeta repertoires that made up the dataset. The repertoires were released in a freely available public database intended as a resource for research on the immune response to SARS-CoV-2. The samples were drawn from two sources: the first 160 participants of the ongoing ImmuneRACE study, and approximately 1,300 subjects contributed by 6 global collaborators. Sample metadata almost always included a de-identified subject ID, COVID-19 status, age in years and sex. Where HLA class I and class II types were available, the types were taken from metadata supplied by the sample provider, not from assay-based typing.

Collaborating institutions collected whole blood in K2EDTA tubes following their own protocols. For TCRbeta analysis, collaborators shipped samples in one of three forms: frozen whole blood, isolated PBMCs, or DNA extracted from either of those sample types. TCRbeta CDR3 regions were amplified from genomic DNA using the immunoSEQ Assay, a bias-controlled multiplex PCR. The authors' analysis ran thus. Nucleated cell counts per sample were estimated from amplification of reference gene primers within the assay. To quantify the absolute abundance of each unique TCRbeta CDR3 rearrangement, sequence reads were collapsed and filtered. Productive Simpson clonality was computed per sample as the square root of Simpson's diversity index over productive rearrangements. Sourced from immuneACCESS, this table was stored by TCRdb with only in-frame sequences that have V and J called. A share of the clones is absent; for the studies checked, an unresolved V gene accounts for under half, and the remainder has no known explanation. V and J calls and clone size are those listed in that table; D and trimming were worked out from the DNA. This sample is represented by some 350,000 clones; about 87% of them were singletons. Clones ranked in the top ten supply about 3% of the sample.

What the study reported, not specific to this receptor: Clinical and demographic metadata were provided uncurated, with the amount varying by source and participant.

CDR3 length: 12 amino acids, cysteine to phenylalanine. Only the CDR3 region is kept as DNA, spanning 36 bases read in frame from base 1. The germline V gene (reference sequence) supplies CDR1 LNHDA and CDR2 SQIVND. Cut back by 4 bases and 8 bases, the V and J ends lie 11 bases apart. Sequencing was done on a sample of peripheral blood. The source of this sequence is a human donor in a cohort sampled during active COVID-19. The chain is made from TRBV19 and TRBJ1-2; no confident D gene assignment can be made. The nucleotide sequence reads TGTGCCAGTAGTAGCAGTCAGCGGGGCTACACCTTC. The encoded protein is CASSSSQRGYTF.